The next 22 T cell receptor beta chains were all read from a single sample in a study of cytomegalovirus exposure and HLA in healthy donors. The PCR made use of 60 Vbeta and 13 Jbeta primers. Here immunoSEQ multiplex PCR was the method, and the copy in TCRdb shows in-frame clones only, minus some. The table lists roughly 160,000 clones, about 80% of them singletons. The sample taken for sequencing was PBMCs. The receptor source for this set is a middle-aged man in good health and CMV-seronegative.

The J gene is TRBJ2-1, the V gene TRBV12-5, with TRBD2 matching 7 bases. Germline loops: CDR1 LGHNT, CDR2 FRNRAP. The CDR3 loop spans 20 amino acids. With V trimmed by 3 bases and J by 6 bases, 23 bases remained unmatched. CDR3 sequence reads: CASGFLTERLAGTRRNEQFF. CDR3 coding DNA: TGTGCTAGTGGTTTCCTTACCGAACGTTTAGCGGGTACACGTCGCAATGAGCAGTTCTTC.

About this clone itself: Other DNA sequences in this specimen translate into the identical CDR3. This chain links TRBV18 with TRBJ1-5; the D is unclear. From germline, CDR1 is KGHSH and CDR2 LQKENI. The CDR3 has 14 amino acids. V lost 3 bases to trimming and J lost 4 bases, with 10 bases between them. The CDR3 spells CASSPSGVNQPQHF. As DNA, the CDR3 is TGTGCCAGCTCACCTTCGGGTGTTAATCAGCCCCAGCATTTT.

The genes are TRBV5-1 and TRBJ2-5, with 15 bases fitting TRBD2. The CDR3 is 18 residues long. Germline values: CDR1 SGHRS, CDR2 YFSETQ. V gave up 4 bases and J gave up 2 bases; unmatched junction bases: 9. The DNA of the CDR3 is TGCGCCAGCAGCCCAGGACTAGCGGGAGGGCCGCTACAAGAGACCCAGTACTTC. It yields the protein CASSPGLAGGPLQETQYF.

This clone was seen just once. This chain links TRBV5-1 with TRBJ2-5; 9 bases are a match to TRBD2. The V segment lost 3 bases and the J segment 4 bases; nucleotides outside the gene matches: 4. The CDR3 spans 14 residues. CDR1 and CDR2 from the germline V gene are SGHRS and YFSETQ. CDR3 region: CASSSAGGRETQYF. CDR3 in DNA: TGCGCCAGCAGCTCTGCGGGAGGGCGAGAGACCCAGTACTTC.

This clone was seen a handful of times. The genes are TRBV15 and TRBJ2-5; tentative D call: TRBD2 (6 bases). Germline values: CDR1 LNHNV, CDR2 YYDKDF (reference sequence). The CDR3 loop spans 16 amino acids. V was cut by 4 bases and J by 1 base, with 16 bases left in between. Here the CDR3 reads CATSTRLGGVQETQYF. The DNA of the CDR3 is TGTGCCACCAGCACCCGACTAGGAGGGGTCCAAGAGACCCAGTACTTC.

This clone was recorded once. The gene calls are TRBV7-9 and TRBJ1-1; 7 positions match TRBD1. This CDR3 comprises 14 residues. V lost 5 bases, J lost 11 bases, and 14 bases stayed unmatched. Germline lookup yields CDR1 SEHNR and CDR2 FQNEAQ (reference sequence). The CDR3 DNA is TGTGCCAGCAGCCGCGGACAGGCGGGTGATCGGGCTTTCTTT. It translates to CASSRGQAGDRAFF. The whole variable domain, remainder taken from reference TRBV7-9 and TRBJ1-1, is DTGVSQNPRHKITKRGQNVTFRCDPISEHNRLYWYRQTLGQGPEFLTYFQNEAQLEKSRLLSDRFSAERPKGSFSTLEIQRTEQGDSAMYLCASSRGQAGDRAFFGQGTRLTVV.

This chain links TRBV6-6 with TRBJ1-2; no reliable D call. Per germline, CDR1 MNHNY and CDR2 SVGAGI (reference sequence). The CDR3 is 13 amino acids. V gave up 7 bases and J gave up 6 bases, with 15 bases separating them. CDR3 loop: CASNLGGGNGYTF. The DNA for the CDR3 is TGTGCCAGCAATCTCGGCGGAGGGAATGGCTACACCTTC.

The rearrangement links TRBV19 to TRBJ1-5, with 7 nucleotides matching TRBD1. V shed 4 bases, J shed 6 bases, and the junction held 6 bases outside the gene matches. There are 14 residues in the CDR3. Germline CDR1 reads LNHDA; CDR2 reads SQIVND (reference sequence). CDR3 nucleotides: TGTGCCAGTAGTACGACAGGGTACACTCAGCCCCAGCATTTT. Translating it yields CASSTTGYTQPQHF.

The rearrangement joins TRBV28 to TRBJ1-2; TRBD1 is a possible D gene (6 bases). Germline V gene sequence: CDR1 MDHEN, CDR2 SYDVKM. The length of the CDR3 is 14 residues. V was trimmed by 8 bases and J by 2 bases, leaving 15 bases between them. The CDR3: CASLEGGRNYGYTF. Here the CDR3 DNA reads TGTGCCAGCCTCGAGGGGGGGCGGAACTATGGCTACACCTTC.

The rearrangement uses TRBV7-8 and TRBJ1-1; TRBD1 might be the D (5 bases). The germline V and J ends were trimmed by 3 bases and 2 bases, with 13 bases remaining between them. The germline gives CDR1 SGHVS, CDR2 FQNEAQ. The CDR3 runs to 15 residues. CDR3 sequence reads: CASSLVKGVNTEAFF. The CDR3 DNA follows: TGTGCCAGCAGCTTGGTTAAAGGGGTCAACACTGAAGCTTTCTTT.

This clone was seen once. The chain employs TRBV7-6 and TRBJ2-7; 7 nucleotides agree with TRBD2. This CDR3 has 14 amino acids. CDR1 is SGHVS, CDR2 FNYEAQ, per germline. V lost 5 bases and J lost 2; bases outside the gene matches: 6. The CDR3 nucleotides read TGTGCCAGCAGCCCCGGGCGGGAGCCCTACGAGCAGTACTTC. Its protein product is CASSPGREPYEQYF.

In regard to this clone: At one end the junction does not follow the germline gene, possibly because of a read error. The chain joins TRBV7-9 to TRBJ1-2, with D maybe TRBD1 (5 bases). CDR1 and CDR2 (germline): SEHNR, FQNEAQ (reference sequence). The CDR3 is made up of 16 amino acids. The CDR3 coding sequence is TGTTCCAGCAGCTTAGACCGTGCCCGTAGGGGTAATGGCTACACCTTC. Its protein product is CSSSLDRARRGNGYTF.

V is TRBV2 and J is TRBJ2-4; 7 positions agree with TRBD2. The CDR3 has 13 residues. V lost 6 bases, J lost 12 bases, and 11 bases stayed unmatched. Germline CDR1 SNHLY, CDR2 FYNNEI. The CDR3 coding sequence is TGTGCCAGCAGGGCGGGAGAGGTTGGCAGTCAGTACTTC. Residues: CASRAGEVGSQYF.

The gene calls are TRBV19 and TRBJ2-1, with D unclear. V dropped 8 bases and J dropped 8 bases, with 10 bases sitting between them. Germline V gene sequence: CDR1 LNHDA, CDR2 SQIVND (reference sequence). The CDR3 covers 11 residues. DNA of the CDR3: TGTGCCAGTGGTAACCTAGATGAGCAGTTCTTC. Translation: CASGNLDEQFF.

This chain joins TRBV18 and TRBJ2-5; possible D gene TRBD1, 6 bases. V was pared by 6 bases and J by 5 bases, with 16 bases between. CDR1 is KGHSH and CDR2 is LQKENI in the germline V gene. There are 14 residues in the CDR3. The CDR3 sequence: CASSTTGFTETQYF. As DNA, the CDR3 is TGTGCCAGCTCTACTACAGGGTTTACGGAGACCCAGTACTTC.

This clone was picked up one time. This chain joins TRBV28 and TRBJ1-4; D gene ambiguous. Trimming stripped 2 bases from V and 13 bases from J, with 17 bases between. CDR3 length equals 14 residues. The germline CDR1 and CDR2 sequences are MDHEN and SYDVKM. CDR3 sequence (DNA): TGTGCCAGCAGTTTACTTTCGTCGGCAGGTGGACTGTTTTTT. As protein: CASSLLSSAGGLFF.

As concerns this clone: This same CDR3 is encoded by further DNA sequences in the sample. The CDR3 sequence: CASSISGRPYEQYF. The CDR3 DNA reads TGTGCCAGTAGTATTTCGGGTAGACCCTACGAGCAGTACTTC. The chain employs TRBV19 and TRBJ2-7; D not resolved. Germline values: CDR1 LNHDA, CDR2 SQIVND (reference sequence). The germline V and J ends were trimmed by 3 bases and 2 bases, with 11 bases remaining between them. The CDR3 covers 14 residues.

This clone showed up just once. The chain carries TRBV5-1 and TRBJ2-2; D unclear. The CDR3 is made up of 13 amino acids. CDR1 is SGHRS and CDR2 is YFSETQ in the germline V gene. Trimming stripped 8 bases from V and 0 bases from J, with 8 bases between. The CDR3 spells CASQEPNTGELFF. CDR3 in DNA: TGCGCCAGTCAGGAACCGAACACCGGGGAGCTGTTTTTT.

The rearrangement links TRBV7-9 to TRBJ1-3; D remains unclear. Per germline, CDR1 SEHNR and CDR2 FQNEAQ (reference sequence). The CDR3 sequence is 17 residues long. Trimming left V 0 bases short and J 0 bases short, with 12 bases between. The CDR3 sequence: CASSLALSGRSGNTIYF. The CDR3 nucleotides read TGTGCCAGCAGCTTAGCGCTCTCAGGCCGCTCTGGAAACACCATATATTTT.

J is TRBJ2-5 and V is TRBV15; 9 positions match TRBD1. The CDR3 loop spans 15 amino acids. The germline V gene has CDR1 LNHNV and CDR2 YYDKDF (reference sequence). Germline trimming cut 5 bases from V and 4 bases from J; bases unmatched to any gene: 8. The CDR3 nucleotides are TGTGCCACCAGCTTCGGACAGGGGCGGGGAGAGACCCAGTACTTC. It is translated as CATSFGQGRGETQYF. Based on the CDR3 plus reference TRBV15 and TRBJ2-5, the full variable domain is DAMVIQNPRYQVTQFGKPVTLSCSQTLNHNVMYWYQQKSSQAPKLLFHYYDKDFNNEADTPDNFQSRRPNTSFCFLDIRSPGLGDTAMYLCATSFGQGRGETQYFGPGTRLLVL.

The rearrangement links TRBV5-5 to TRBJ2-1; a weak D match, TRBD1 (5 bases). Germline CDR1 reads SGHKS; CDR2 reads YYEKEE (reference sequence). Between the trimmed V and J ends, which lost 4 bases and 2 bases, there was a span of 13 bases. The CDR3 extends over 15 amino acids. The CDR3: CASSTLVGAYNEQFF. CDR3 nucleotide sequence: TGTGCCAGCAGCACGTTAGTAGGGGCCTACAATGAGCAGTTCTTC.

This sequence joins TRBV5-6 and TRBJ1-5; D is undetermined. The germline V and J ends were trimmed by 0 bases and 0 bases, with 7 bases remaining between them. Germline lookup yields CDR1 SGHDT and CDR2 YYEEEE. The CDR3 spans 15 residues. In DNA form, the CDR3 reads TGTGCCAGCAGCTTGGACGGGAGTAGCAATCAGCCCCAGCATTTT. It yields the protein CASSLDGSSNQPQHF.